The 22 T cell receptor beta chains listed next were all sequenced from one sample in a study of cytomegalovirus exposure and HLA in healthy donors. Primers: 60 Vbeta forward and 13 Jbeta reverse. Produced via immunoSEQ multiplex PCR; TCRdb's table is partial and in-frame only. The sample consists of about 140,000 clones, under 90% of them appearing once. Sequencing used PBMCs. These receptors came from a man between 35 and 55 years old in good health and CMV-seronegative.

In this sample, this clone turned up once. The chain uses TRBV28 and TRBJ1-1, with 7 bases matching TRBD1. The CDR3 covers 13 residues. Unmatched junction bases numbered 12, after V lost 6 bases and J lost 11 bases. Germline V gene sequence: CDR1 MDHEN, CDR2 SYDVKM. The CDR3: CASRHHGQESAFF. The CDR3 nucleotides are TGTGCCAGCAGACACCATGGACAGGAGAGTGCTTTCTTT.

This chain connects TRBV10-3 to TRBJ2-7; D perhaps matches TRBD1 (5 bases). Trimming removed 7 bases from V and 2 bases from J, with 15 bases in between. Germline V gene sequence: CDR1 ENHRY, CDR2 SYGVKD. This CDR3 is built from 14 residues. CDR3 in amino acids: CAINGPGSTYEQYF. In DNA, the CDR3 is TGTGCCATCAATGGGCCAGGGTCCACCTACGAGCAGTACTTC.

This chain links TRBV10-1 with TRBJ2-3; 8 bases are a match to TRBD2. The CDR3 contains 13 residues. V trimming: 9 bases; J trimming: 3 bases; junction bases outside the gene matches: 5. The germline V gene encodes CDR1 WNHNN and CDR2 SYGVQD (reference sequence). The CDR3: CASLAGGTDTQYF. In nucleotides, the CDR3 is TGCGCCAGTCTAGCGGGTGGGACAGATACGCAGTATTTT.

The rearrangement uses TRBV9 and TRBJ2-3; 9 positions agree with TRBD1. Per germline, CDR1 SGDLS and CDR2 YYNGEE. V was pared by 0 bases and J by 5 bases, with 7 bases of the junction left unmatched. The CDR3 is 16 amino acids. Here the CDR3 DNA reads TGTGCCAGCAGCGTAGAGGTGACAGGGGGAGGAGATACGCAGTATTTT. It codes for CASSVEVTGGGDTQYF.

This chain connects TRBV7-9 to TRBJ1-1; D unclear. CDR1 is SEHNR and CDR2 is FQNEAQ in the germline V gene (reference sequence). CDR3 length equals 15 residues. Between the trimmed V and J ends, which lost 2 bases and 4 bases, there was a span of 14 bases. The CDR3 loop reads CASSLTGAQSTEAFF. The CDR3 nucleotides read TGTGCCAGCAGCTTAACTGGTGCACAGTCCACTGAAGCTTTCTTT. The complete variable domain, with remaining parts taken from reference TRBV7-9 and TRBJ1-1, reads DTGVSQNPRHKITKRGQNVTFRCDPISEHNRLYWYRQTLGQGPEFLTYFQNEAQLEKSRLLSDRFSAERPKGSFSTLEIQRTEQGDSAMYLCASSLTGAQSTEAFFGQGTRLTVV.

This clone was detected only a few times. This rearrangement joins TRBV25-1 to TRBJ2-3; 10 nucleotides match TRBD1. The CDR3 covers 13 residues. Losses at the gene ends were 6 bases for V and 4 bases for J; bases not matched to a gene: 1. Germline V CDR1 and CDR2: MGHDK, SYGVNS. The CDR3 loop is CASRGTGADTQYF. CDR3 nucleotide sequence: TGTGCCAGCAGAGGGACAGGGGCAGATACGCAGTATTTT.

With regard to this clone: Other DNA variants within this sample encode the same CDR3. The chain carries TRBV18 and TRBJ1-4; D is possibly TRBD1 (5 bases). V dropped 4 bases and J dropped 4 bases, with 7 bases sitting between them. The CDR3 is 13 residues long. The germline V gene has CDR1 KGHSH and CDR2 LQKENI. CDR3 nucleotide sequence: TGTGCCAGCTCACTAGACAGTAATGAAAAACTGTTTTTT. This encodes CASSLDSNEKLFF. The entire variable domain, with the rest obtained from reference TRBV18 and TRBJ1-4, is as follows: NAGVMQNPRHLVRRRGQEARLRCSPMKGHSHVYWYRQLPEEGLKFMVYLQKENIIDESGMPKERFSAEFPKEGPSILRIQQVVRGDSAAYFCASSLDSNEKLFFGSGTQLSVL.

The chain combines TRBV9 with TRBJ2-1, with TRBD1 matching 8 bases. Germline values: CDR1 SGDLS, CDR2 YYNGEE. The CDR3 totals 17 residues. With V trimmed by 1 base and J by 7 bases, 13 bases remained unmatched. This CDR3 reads CASSVSWVRQGYNEQFF. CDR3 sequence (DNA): TGTGCCAGCAGCGTAAGTTGGGTGAGACAGGGGTATAATGAGCAGTTCTTC.

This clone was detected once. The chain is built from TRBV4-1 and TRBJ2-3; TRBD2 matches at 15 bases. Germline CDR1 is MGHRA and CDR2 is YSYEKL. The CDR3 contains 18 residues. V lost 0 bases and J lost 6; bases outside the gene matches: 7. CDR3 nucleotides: TGCGCCAGCAGCCAAGATAAGGGGACTAGCGGGGGGCTCGATACGCAGTATTTT. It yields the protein CASSQDKGTSGGLDTQYF.

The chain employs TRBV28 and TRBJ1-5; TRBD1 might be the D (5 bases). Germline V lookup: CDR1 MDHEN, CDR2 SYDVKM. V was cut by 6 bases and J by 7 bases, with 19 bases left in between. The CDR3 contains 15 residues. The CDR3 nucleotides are TGTGCCAGCAGAGTCCCGCAGGGAGGAGGACAGCCCCAGCATTTT. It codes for CASRVPQGGGQPQHF.

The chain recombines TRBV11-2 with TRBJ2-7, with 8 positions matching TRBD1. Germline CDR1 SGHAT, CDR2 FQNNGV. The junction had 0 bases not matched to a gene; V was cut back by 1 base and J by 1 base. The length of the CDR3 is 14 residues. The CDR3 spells CASSLGTGSYEQYF. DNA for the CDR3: TGTGCCAGCAGCTTAGGGACAGGGTCCTACGAGCAGTACTTC.

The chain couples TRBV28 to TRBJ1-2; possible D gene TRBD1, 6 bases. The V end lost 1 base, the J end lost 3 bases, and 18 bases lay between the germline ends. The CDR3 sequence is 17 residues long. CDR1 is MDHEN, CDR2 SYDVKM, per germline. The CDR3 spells CASSLYVGTPTYYGYTF. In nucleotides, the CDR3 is TGTGCCAGCAGTTTATATGTAGGGACACCAACTTACTATGGCTACACCTTC.

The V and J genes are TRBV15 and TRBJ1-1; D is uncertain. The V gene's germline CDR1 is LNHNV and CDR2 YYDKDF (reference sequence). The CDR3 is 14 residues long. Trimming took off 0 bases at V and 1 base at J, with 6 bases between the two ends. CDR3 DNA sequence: TGTGCCACCAGCAGAGAGGGGAGGAACACTGAAGCTTTCTTT. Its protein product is CATSREGRNTEAFF.

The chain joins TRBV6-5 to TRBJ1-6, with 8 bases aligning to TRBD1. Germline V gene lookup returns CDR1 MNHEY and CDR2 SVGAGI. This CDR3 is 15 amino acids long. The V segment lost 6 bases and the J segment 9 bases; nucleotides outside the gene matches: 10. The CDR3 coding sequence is TGTGCCAGCAGCCAGGGGGCTTCGGACAGTTCACCCCTCCACTTT. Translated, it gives CASSQGASDSSPLHF.

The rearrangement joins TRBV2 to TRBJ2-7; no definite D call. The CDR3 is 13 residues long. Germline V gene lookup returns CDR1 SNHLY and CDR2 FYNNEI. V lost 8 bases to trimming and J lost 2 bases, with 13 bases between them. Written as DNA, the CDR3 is TGTGCCAGCCGAGTTGGCGGAGCCTACGAGCAGTACTTC. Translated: CASRVGGAYEQYF.

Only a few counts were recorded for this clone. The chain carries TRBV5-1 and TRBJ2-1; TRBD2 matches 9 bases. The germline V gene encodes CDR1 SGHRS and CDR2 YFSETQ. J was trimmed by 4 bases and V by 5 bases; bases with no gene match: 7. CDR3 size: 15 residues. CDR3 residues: CASRSAGGGYNEQFF. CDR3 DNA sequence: TGCGCCAGCAGGTCAGCGGGGGGCGGGTACAATGAGCAGTTCTTC.

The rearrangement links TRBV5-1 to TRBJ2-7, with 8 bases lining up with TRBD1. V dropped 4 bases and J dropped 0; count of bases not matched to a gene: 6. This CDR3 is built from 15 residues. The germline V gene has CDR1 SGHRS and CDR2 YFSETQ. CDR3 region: CASSQIGTGSYEQYF. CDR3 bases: TGCGCCAGCAGCCAAATTGGGACAGGCTCCTACGAGCAGTACTTC.

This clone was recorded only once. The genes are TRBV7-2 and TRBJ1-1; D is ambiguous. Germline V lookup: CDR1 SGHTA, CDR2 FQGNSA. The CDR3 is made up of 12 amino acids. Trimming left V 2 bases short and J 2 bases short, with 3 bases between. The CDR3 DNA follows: TGTGCCAGCAGCTTATCTAACACTGAAGCTTTCTTT. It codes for CASSLSNTEAFF.

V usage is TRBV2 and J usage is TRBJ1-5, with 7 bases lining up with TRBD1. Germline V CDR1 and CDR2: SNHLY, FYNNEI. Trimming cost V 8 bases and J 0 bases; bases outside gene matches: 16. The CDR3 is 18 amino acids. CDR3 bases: TGTGCCAGCGGAGCCCCGACAGGGACGGCTGGTAGCAATCAGCCCCAGCATTTT. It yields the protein CASGAPTGTAGSNQPQHF.

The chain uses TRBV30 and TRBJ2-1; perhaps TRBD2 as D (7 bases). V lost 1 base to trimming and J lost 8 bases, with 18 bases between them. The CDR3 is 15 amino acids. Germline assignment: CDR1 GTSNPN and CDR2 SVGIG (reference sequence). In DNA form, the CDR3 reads TGTGCCTGGAGTGGAGGAGGGGGGGCTTATGATGAGCAGTTCTTC. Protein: CAWSGGGGAYDEQFF. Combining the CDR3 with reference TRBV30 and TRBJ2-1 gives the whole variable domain SQTIHQWPATLVQPVGSPLSLECTVEGTSNPNLYWYRQAAGRGLQLLFYSVGIGQISSEVPQNLSASRPQDRQFILSSKKLLLSDSGFYLCAWSGGGGAYDEQFFGPGTRLTVL.

The CDR3 DNA reads as TGCGCCAGCAGCTTGGCGGGACAGGGGGCTAGGGGCCAAGAGACCCAGTACTTC. This gives the protein CASSLAGQGARGQETQYF. The chain carries TRBV5-1 and TRBJ2-5; 12 nucleotides match TRBD1. Losses at the gene ends were 0 bases for V and 1 base for J; bases not matched to a gene: 7. CDR3 size: 18 residues. Germline values: CDR1 SGHRS, CDR2 YFSETQ.

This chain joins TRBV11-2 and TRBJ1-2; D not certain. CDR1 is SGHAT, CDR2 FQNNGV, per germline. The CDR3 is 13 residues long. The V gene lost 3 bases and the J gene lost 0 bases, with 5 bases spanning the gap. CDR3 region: CASSFISNYGYTF. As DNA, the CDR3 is TGTGCCAGCAGCTTTATTTCTAACTATGGCTACACCTTC. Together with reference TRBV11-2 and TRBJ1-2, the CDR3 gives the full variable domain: EAGVAQSPRYKIIEKRQSVAFWCNPISGHATLYWYQQILGQGPKLLIQFQNNGVVDDSQLPKDRFSAERLKGVDSTLKIQPAKLEDSAVYLCASSFISNYGYTFGSGTRLTVV.